Each of the 22 T cell receptor beta chains below was sequenced from the same sample in a study of early T cells in non-severe SARS-CoV-2 infection. One entry per CDR3 protein, called by TCRdb with MiXCR from the 5' RACE reads. The sample records about 49,000 distinct CDR3 sequences, more than 5.5% being singletons. The material sequenced was whole blood, taken at baseline. These receptors were obtained from an adult who was a healthcare worker with PCR-confirmed SARS-CoV-2 infection or an uninfected control (not recorded which).

This clonotype was counted ten times or more. The CDR3 region has the DNA TGTGCCAGCAGCCAATCAATAGGGGCGGACGGGAATCAGCCCCAGCATTTT. Protein sequence: CASSQSIGADGNQPQHF. The rearrangement uses TRBV16 and TRBJ1-5, with D perhaps TRBD1 (5 bases). CDR3 size: 17 residues. Germline CDR1 is KGHSY and CDR2 is FQNENV. V gave up 0 bases and J gave up 4 bases, with 16 bases separating them.

This clonotype was seen repeatedly, ten times or more. This chain links TRBV7-2 with TRBJ2-3; tentatively, D is TRBD1 (6 bases). There are 18 residues in the CDR3. V shed 7 bases and J shed 0 bases, with 23 bases lying between them. The germline gives CDR1 SGHTA, CDR2 FQGNSA. This CDR3 is CASNPGKGGTPSTDTQYF. The CDR3 DNA is TGTGCCAGCAACCCCGGTAAAGGGGGAACCCCTAGCACAGATACGCAGTATTTT.

This chain joins TRBV29-1 and TRBJ1-1; maybe TRBD1 (6 bases). The CDR3 runs to 15 residues. Germline V gives CDR1 SQVTM, CDR2 ANQGSEA. Trimming took 7 bases from V and 0 from J, leaving 18 bases between them. Written as DNA, the CDR3 is TGCAGCGCACAGCAAATAACAGGGTTGAACACTGAAGCTTTCTTT. Amino acid sequence: CSAQQITGLNTEAFF.

The V gene is TRBV12-3 or TRBV12-4, the J gene TRBJ1-1; no definite D call. The CDR3 spans 13 residues. Trimming stripped 10 bases from V and 6 bases from J, with 18 bases between. The chain's CDR3 is CATAGFSGAEAFF. For the CDR3, the DNA is TGTGCCACAGCCGGGTTTTCAGGAGCTGAAGCTTTCTTT.

This clonotype was seen at least ten times. V gene TRBV4-3 combines with J gene TRBJ1-1, with a weak D call TRBD1 (5 bases). CDR1 and CDR2 (germline): LGHNA, YSLEER. This CDR3 region has 13 residues. V was trimmed by 2 bases and J by 6 bases, leaving 10 bases between them. The CDR3 DNA follows: TGCGCCAGCAGCCAATTCAGAGGGGCTGAAGCTTTCTTT. Protein: CASSQFRGAEAFF.

This clonotype has at least ten counts. The chain uses TRBV20-1 and TRBJ1-5; D unresolved. The CDR3 contains 13 residues. Trimming left V 6 bases short and J 3 bases short, with 12 bases between. Germline loops: CDR1 DFQATT, CDR2 SNEGSKA (reference sequence). The CDR3 DNA sequence: TGCAGTGCAAGGCAGAGCTTCAATCAGCCCCAGCATTTT. It codes for CSARQSFNQPQHF.

Only a few counts were recorded for this clonotype. The chain has TRBV5-6 and TRBJ1-5, with D unresolved. Germline V lookup: CDR1 SGHDT, CDR2 YYEEEE. This CDR3 has 13 residues. V was shortened by 4 bases and J by 5 bases, with 10 bases between the two germline ends. The CDR3 sequence is CASSRGFHQPQHF. In DNA form, the CDR3 reads TGTGCCAGCAGCCGCGGATTCCATCAGCCCCAGCATTTT.

This clonotype was picked up many times. V gene TRBV6-1 combines with J gene TRBJ2-7; 7 bases match TRBD1. After removal of 6 bases from V and 4 bases from J, the junction contained 12 bases not matched to a gene. CDR3 length equals 15 residues. Germline assignment: CDR1 MNHNS and CDR2 SASEGT. The CDR3 reads CASSLRGGPQYEQYF. As DNA, the CDR3 is TGTGCCAGCAGCCTTCGAGGGGGCCCGCAGTACGAGCAGTACTTC.

The sample holds a few counts of this clonotype. V usage is TRBV7-2 and J usage is TRBJ1-2; D is perhaps TRBD1 (6 bases). Germline loops: CDR1 SGHTA, CDR2 FQGNSA. V was cut by 5 bases and J by 2 bases, with 15 bases left in between. The CDR3 covers 15 residues. The CDR3 DNA is TGTGCCAGCAGCCCCAGGAGGGGGGCGAACTATGGCTACACCTTC. The encoded protein is CASSPRRGANYGYTF.

This clonotype is medium-sized within its sample. The V gene is TRBV12-3 or TRBV12-4, the J gene TRBJ2-6, with TRBD2 as a possible D gene (5 bases). The CDR3 is made up of 13 amino acids. Trimming removed 5 bases at V and 10 bases at J, with 12 bases between. DNA for the CDR3: TGTGCCAGCAGTACCGGGCCGGGAAACGTCCTGACTTTC. This translates into CASSTGPGNVLTF.

This clonotype came up many times. The rearrangement uses TRBV5-4 and TRBJ2-2; either TRBD1 or TRBD2 may supply D (6 bases each). CDR1 and CDR2 (germline): SGHNT, YYREEE (reference sequence). The CDR3 contains 15 residues. V lost 0 bases, J lost 2 bases, and 8 bases lay in between. The CDR3 spells CASSLEGGNTGELFF. CDR3 DNA: TGTGCCAGCAGCTTGGAGGGGGGCAACACCGGGGAGCTGTTTTTT.

This clonotype appeared a few times. The chain is built from TRBV6-2 or TRBV6-3 and TRBJ1-5; 7 nucleotides align to TRBD1. Trimming removed 6 bases from V and 2 bases from J; junction bases left unmatched: 7. CDR1 and CDR2 from the germline V gene are MNHEY and SVGEGT. The CDR3 is 15 residues long. The CDR3 DNA is TGTGCCAGCAGCAAACAGGGGAGGGGCAATCAGCCCCAGCATTTT. Translating it yields CASSKQGRGNQPQHF.

This clonotype was observed at least ten times. The chain combines TRBV28 with TRBJ1-5, with 7 bases fitting TRBD1. The CDR3 covers 15 residues. CDR1 is MDHEN and CDR2 is SYDVKM in the germline V gene. The J segment lost 4 bases and the V segment lost 5 bases, leaving 8 bases of the junction unmatched. The CDR3 spells CASSPGTDLNQPQHF. The CDR3 DNA sequence: TGTGCCAGCAGTCCCGGGACAGACCTTAATCAGCCCCAGCATTTT.

This clonotype was observed many times. The V and J genes are TRBV7-2 and TRBJ2-5; D is possibly TRBD1 (6 bases). Germline lookup yields CDR1 SGHTA and CDR2 FQGNSA. The CDR3 sequence is 14 residues long. The germline V and J ends were trimmed by 5 bases and 1 base, with 11 bases remaining between them. CDR3 bases: TGTGCCAGCAGCACCTACAGGGCCCAAGAGACCCAGTACTTC. It specifies CASSTYRAQETQYF.

This clonotype occurred many times. The J gene is TRBJ1-3, the V gene TRBV5-1; D gene ambiguous. There are 15 residues in the CDR3. Germline assignment: CDR1 SGHRS and CDR2 YFSETQ. V shed 4 bases and J shed 1 base, with 12 bases lying between them. The CDR3 nucleotides are TGCGCCAGCAGCCAAGACGGTGCTTCTGGAAACACCATATATTTT. This translates into CASSQDGASGNTIYF.

This clonotype was counted a few times. The chain carries TRBV11-2 and TRBJ2-6; D is possibly TRBD1 (6 bases). The germline CDR1 and CDR2 sequences are SGHAT and FQNNGV. With 3 bases removed from V and 1 base from J, the gap between germline ends came to 16 bases. CDR3 length: 18 amino acids. For the CDR3, the DNA is TGTGCCAGCAGCTTGGTTCAAGGACAGTCGTCTGGGGCCAACGTCCTGACTTTC. It is translated as CASSLVQGQSSGANVLTF.

The chain recombines TRBV4-1 with TRBJ2-5; no clear D. V lost 0 bases and J 5 bases, leaving 10 bases between the germline ends. This CDR3 is 14 amino acids long. The germline gives CDR1 MGHRA, CDR2 YSYEKL. This chain's CDR3 is CASSQDGSMETQYF. For the CDR3, the DNA is TGCGCCAGCAGCCAAGATGGTTCCATGGAGACCCAGTACTTC.

This clonotype was seen ten or more times. This rearrangement joins TRBV11-3 to TRBJ2-2; D perhaps matches TRBD2 (6 bases). Germline-derived CDR1 and CDR2 are SGHNT and YENEEA. The CDR3 loop spans 17 amino acids. V lost 3 bases, J lost 4 bases, and 18 bases lay in between. Here the CDR3 DNA reads TGTGCCAGCAGCTTTTCATCCTTCGGGGAGGCCACCGGGGAGCTGTTTTTT. This encodes CASSFSSFGEATGELFF.

This clonotype came up many times. This rearrangement joins TRBV7-2 to TRBJ1-2; possibly TRBD1 for D (5 bases). The length of the CDR3 is 14 residues. CDR1 is SGHTA, CDR2 FQGNSA, per germline. Between the trimmed V and J ends, which lost 3 bases and 4 bases, there was a span of 12 bases. This chain's CDR3 is CASSFWGGTYGYTF. CDR3 nucleotide sequence: TGTGCCAGCAGCTTTTGGGGGGGAACCTATGGCTACACCTTC.

With regard to this clonotype: With a much larger clone just one base away, this may be a read error. The gene calls are TRBV2 and TRBJ2-5; TRBD2 agrees at 10 bases. Germline V gives CDR1 SNHLY, CDR2 FYNNEI. This CDR3 contains 16 residues. The V gene end was trimmed by 2 bases and the J gene end by 1 base; junction bases not matched to a gene: 4. The CDR3 loop reads CASSEIAGGVQETQYF. CDR3 bases: TGTGCCAGCAGTGAAATAGCGGGGGGCGTCCAAGAGACCCAGTACTTC.

This clonotype was observed many times. The chain has TRBV11-3 and TRBJ2-1, with D tentatively TRBD1 or TRBD2 (5 bases each). The germline CDR1 and CDR2 sequences are SGHNT and YENEEA. V lost 2 bases, J lost 6 bases, and 14 bases lay in between. The length of the CDR3 is 15 residues. CDR3 in amino acids: CASSLLWGEGNEQFF. The CDR3 nucleotides read TGTGCCAGCAGCTTACTTTGGGGCGAGGGCAATGAGCAGTTCTTC.

This clonotype was found a few times. The CDR3 protein is CASSIFRVAGEDYNEQFF. The CDR3, as DNA: TGTGCCAGCAGCATCTTTCGTGTAGCGGGGGAAGACTACAATGAGCAGTTCTTC. V and J are TRBV11-3 and TRBJ2-1; TRBD2 agrees at 9 bases. The CDR3 runs 18 residues. Germline assignment: CDR1 SGHNT and CDR2 YENEEA. J gave up 3 bases and V 5 bases, and 14 bases lay outside the gene matches.